This entry features one TCR beta chain sequence. Its recognized antigen is unknown. The sample holds no much larger clone one base away, and base qualities are not on file. V is trimmed back by 6 bases and J by 0 bases, and the junction contains 4 bases that no gene match accounts for. The CDR3 contains 14 residues, cysteine and phenylalanine counted. Only CDR3 DNA is held: 42 bases, read in frame from base 1. CDR1 and CDR2, looked up from the germline V gene, are MNHEY and SVGAGI. These data are taken from a study of blood T cell repertoires in COVID-19 (dated by TCRdb to about 2020). Background on the whole study: Samples from collaborators originated in the United States, Italy and Spain and spanned both the acute and convalescent phases of COVID-19. The material from the prospective study consisted of cDNA or gDNA derived from T cells, B-cell-depleted T cells, or PBMCs. The dataset comprised deeply sampled blood TCRbeta repertoires from subjects exposed to, actively infected with, or recovered from COVID-19. The repertoires were made available in a free public database intended to serve as a resource for research on the immune response to SARS-CoV-2. Samples were obtained from the ongoing ImmuneRACE study (first 160 participants) and from 1,200 or so subjects provided by 6 global collaborators. Nearly every sample came with metadata listing a de-identified subject ID, COVID-19 status, age in years and sex. HLA class I and class II types, where available, came from metadata supplied by the sample provider rather than from assay-based typing. Results the study describes overall, beyond this receptor: The quantity of clinical and demographic metadata differed by source and by participant and was supplied without curation.

TCRbeta CDR3 regions were amplified from genomic DNA using the immunoSEQ Assay, a bias-controlled multiplex PCR. Regarding the original processing steps: Nucleated cell counts per sample were estimated from amplification of reference gene primers within the assay. To quantify the absolute abundance of each unique TCRbeta CDR3 rearrangement, sequence reads were collapsed and filtered. For each sample, productive Simpson clonality was calculated as the square root of Simpson's diversity index across productive rearrangements. As stored in TCRdb, this immuneACCESS dataset retains in-frame rearrangements with V and J assigned. A fraction of the clones does not appear; measured against another copy, unresolved V genes explain less than half of the discrepancy, and the remainder lacks a known reason. D and trimming come from the DNA, and the V and J calls and clone size come from that table. The sample has some 180,000 clones on record, approximately 89% of them singletons. Of the sample, around 8% is held by the ten largest clones.

The collaborating institutions used their own protocols to collect whole blood in K2EDTA tubes. Collaborator samples were shipped for TCRbeta analysis as frozen whole blood, isolated PBMCs, or DNA extracted from either sample type. The sequence links TRBV6-5 to TRBJ1-1; 7 of the junction bases match TRBD1. The sample was peripheral blood. The sequence was obtained from a woman aged 55-69 years with acute or convalescent COVID-19. CDR3 reads: CASSQGQLNTEAFF. The DNA sequence is TGTGCCAGCAGCCAGGGACAGTTGAACACTGAAGCTTTCTTT.